The text below deals with one T cell receptor (beta chain). This clone was detected only a few times. Its antigen target is currently unknown. Nothing much larger sits one base from this clone, and base qualities are not available. The sample belongs to a study of cytomegalovirus exposure and HLA in healthy donors (dated by TCRdb to the late 2010s). Concerning the study at large: According to an earlier analysis of 450 to 650 of the donors, about 190 million T cells yielded roughly 110 million unique TCR beta sequences and 276 Gb of sequence data. An early release that covered fewer than 800 HLA-typed donors contained 300 to 350 gigabases of sequencing data and about 84 million unique TCR sequences. Of the 300 to 450 genotyped donors, 75% to 85% were placed in the genetic ancestry cluster associated with self-reported Caucasian donors. The study aimed to test whether cataloging public T cell receptors could reveal signatures of past pathogen exposure. Using immunosequencing, the study profiled T cell repertoires from around 680 subjects and related those repertoires to cytomegalovirus serostatus. In addition to the first cohort of approximately 650 subjects, a separate validation cohort of 130 or so different subjects was used. The study combined high-throughput TCR immunosequencing, statistical association of individual TCRs with disease status, and machine learning to predict cytomegalovirus infection status. A later analysis re-examined previously published TCR beta repertoires from 500 to 700 donors and added high-resolution HLA genotyping to investigate patterns of TCR occurrence. Rather than using new phenotypic data, the later analysis identified candidate immune exposures from TCR beta sequences and from how often those sequences occurred across donors. To decide whether each TCR beta V gene segment behaved as functional or pseudogenic, an earlier analysis of some 600 of the donors relied on high-throughput TCR beta sequencing. Donor age, sex, ethnicity and CMV serostatus were compiled alongside the repertoire data. Genome-wide SNP genotypes for about 60% of the 666 donors were used in a later genetic analysis, which treated that subset as a discovery cohort. All discovery cohort repertoires had been generated on a single sequencing platform. HLA typing covered class I and class II loci at four-digit resolution. The number of donors typed differed by locus, with 629-630 for A, B, C, DRB1 and DQB1, 522 for DQA1, nearly 610 for DPA1, and 450 to 480 for DPB1. Four or five DR-DQ haplotypes were handled as single units for association and clustering, since linkage in the cohort was strong. On average, around 200,000 unique TCR beta nucleotide sequences were sequenced per donor among about 400 genotyped donors of the cohort, with 15% to 20% of those sequences being non-productive.

CDR1 and CDR2 are drawn from the germline V gene: SGHDT, YYEEEE. V was cut back by 5 bases and J by 4 bases, leaving a gap of 18 bases between them. Counted from cysteine to phenylalanine, this CDR3 has 15 amino acids. Only the CDR3 DNA is retained, 45 bases long and in frame from the first base. In total, 666 healthy bone marrow donors made up the cohort. All cohort members were sampled while nominally healthy, although unrecorded immune exposures were likely present. The donor was CMV seronegative and was included in the group of a few hundred seronegative cohort members. Each donor provided a peripheral blood sample, and peripheral blood mononuclear cells were used for TCR beta sequencing. Genomic DNA extraction from the blood cell samples was performed with the Qiagen DNeasy Blood Extraction Kit. The library relied on the immunoSEQ multiplex PCR assay. The multiplex PCR relied on a mix of 60 forward primers for TCR Vbeta segments and 13 reverse primers for TCR Jbeta segments. Amplification of the CDR3 region of rearranged TCR beta genes was performed with a multiplex PCR assay on genomic DNA. The Illumina HiSeq System was used to sequence the amplified TCR beta libraries as 87-base-pair reads. For the original study's pipeline: A later analysis counted 75 million to 100 million unique TCR beta chains across the 550 to 800 repertoires, and 10 million to 12 million of these chains were shared by at least two donors. A nearest-neighbor algorithm error-corrected the raw reads and collapsed the reads into unique sequences, merging closely related sequences to remove PCR and sequencing errors. To assign V, D and J gene segments, CDR3 sequences were aligned to IMGT reference sequences. For a sequence to be retained, at least a six-nucleotide match to both a V gene segment and a J gene segment was required. Rearrangements were classified as productive when the CDR3 lacked stop codons and remained in frame with V and J, and all other rearrangements were classified as non-productive. Following IMGT convention, CDR3 was defined as the stretch from the second conserved V-encoded cysteine to the conserved J-encoded phenylalanine. Sequences without an unambiguous match to a single V gene segment were excluded from the earlier analysis of about 600 of the donors. In an earlier analysis of 450 to 750 of the donors, a V segment was called functional when productive rearrangements were above 56.7%, and segregating when the standard deviation between donors exceeded 5%. A statistical classification framework was built for diagnosing cytomegalovirus status from the catalog of TCR beta chain sequences. In a later analysis, V and J genes were assigned by comparing TCR nucleotide sequences against IMGT/GENE-DB human TR gene sequences. In a later analysis, CDR3 sequences and most-parsimonious VDJ recombination scenarios were assigned using the TCRdist pipeline. In a later analysis, each TCR beta chain was defined by its CDR3 amino acid sequence together with its V-gene family, and reads lacking a unique V-gene family were excluded. As a way to deal with suspected cross-contamination and a sequencing artifact, a later analysis dropped 592 nucleotide sequences that were highly shared and had low generation probability. For each public chain, a later analysis derived a clonal expansion index from normalized ranks of inferred template counts within each repertoire. In a later analysis, generation probabilities were computed with a VDJ recombination model fitted to out-of-frame rearrangements, and the resulting probabilities were checked against IGoR. In a later analysis, hypergeometric tests were used to score TCR-TCR, TCR-HLA and TCR-CMV co-occurrence, with a repertoire-size bias correction applied to TCR pairs. A later analysis estimated false discovery rates by permuting HLA or CMV assignments 20 times. In a later analysis, co-occurring TCRs were grouped with DBSCAN, and TCRdist sequence similarity was added when clustering was performed within HLA-allele-positive subsets. Co-occurrence clustering excluded repertoires with fewer than 30,000 or more than 120,000 public chains, plus five with anomalous nucleotide sharing. As stored in TCRdb, this immuneACCESS dataset retains in-frame rearrangements with V and J assigned. A fraction of the clones does not appear; measured against another copy, unresolved V genes explain less than half of the discrepancy, and the remainder lacks a known reason. Clone size and V and J calls were adopted from that table, with D and trimming inferred from the DNA. The sample profile shows roughly 140,000 clones; 76% of them were found once. Of the sample, 1.5% to 2% is held by the ten largest clones.

What the work shows at the level of the full study, not this receptor alone: When HLA alleles, especially DR and DQ, strongly co-occurred, attributing TCR associations to individual alleles was difficult. In both the original and validation cohorts, the classifier was reported to diagnose cytomegalovirus status with high specificity and sensitivity. The authors suggested that the approach could potentially be generalized to other disease states and immunological phenotypes. A later analysis reported that several top co-occurrence clusters appeared linked to parvovirus B19, influenza, CMV and Epstein-Barr virus. In a later genetic analysis, a missense DCLRE1C variant was associated with V-gene and J-gene trimming of TCR beta chains, and the association was replicated in an independent cohort. Sequencing depth was assumed to be roughly uniform across donors in the presence/absence analyses, though that assumption may not hold. Approximately 18 rarely observed V segments, including chromosome 9 orphons, were excluded from the earlier analysis of about 600 of the donors because counts were too low. Because HLA typing was unavailable for some donors at each locus, only the typed subset was used in association tests. Compared with equally common non-associated chains, HLA-associated TCR beta chains in a later analysis were more clonally expanded and had lower generation probabilities. A cluster of highly shared sequence variants was judged likely to represent a technical artifact of the sequencing pipeline. Compared with the roughly 700-donor mean, donors in an Asian-associated ancestry cluster had fewer N-insertions in productive TCRs, according to a later genetic analysis. A later analysis associated 17,000 or so TCR beta sequences with specific HLA alleles at a false discovery rate of 0.05. According to a later analysis, TCR association rates differed among HLA loci, with DRB1 alleles showing the most associated TCRs and HLA-C alleles showing the fewest. Most TCR sequences were observed very rarely across donors, whereas some public TCRs were present in many individuals. A further reported finding was that TCR beta sequences accurately predicted the HLA-A and HLA-B alleles for most subjects in the first cohort. Some IMGT-functional V segments, including TRBV6-2 and TRBV6-3, could not be told apart with the 87-base-pair reads, so those segments were excluded. For the cohort, immune exposure information was limited to CMV serostatus. In an earlier analysis of 587 of the donors, most TCR beta V segments were observed in productive rearrangements about 87% or about 30% of the time, broadly matching IMGT annotations. Only TCR beta chains were sequenced in this cohort, and the absence of alpha or paired-chain data limited detectable features. Correlated functional status among segregating V segments might be attributable to linkage disequilibrium, but an unknown experimental factor could not be ruled out. Three of the identified cytomegalovirus-associated TCR beta chains were confirmed in vitro to be specific for cytomegalovirus antigens. A later analysis found that most CMV-associated TCR beta chains appeared HLA-restricted, with HLA associations seemingly driven largely by CMV exposure. The study listed 150 to 200 TCR beta chains as associated with cytomegalovirus.

Recombination connected TRBV5-6 to TRBJ1-2; TRBD1 is a possible D gene, resting on 6 matching bases. The specimen sequenced was PBMCs. The origin of this receptor is a woman aged 40 to 50 in good health and CMV-seronegative. The CDR3 region: CASSPPDRKFYGYTF. The nucleotide sequence reads as follows: TGTGCCAGCAGTCCGCCCGACAGGAAATTCTATGGCTACACCTTC. The CDR3, completed at both ends by the reference TRBV5-6 and TRBJ1-2 genes, gives the full variable domain DAGVTQSPTHLIKTRGQQVTLRCSPKSGHDTVSWYQQALGQGPQFIFQYYEEEERQRGNFPDRFSGHQFPNYSSELNVNALLLGDSALYLCASSPPDRKFYGYTFGSGTRLTVV.